This is a list of T cell receptor beta chains from one sample in a study of blood T cell repertoires in COVID-19. Data came from immunoSEQ multiplex PCR; TCRdb stores just in-frame clones and leaves some out. Of approximately 240,000 clones in the sample, 90% to 95% were seen once. What was sequenced was PBMCs or T cells enriched from blood (not recorded which). These receptors all stem from a young woman who had recovered from COVID-19. The CDR3 runs from the conserved cysteine through the conserved F or W. Each record gives: V gene, clone size, D gene, J gene, CDR3 protein, CDR3 DNA. A D gene is named only where the DNA matches it firmly. Clone size appears in some rows only: once, few, many, or a class for an expanded clone.

>TRBV7-9|-|TRBD1|TRBJ1-2
CASSRDRGLSNYGYTF
TGTGCCAGCAGCCGGGACAGGGGGCTGTCGAACTATGGCTACACCTTC
>TRBV5-5|-|TRBD1|TRBJ1-5
CASSPNPQGARVAQHF
TGTGCCAGCAGCCCTAACCCACAGGGGGCAAGGGTAGCCCAGCATTTT
>TRBV19|-|TRBD1|TRBJ1-2
CASRRRGQGAAGYTF
TGTGCCAGTAGAAGAAGGGGACAGGGGGCTGCTGGCTACACCTTC
>TRBV5-1|-|TRBD1|TRBJ1-2
CASSPGTGGDYGYTF
TGCGCCAGCAGCCCTGGGACAGGGGGTGACTATGGCTACACCTTC
>TRBV5-5|-|TRBD1|TRBJ2-1
CASSPLIGTGGGNEQFF
TGTGCCAGCAGCCCATTAATCGGGACAGGGGGCGGGAATGAGCAGTTCTTC
>TRBV9|-|-|TRBJ2-2
CASSVDGSRAGELFF
TGTGCCAGCAGCGTAGATGGCTCCCGGGCCGGGGAGCTGTTTTTT
>TRBV3-1/TRBV3-2|-|TRBD1|TRBJ1-2
CASSQGLSDRVYGYTF
TGTGCCAGCAGCCAAGGCTTATCAGACAGGGTTTATGGCTACACCTTC
>TRBV19|-|TRBD1|TRBJ1-1
CASSPPGQESTDTEAFF
TGTGCCAGTAGTCCACCGGGACAGGAGAGCACTGACACTGAAGCTTTCTTT
>TRBV10-3|-|-|TRBJ1-1
CAISTGVDTEAFF
TGTGCCATTTCTACAGGAGTCGACACTGAAGCTTTCTTT
>TRBV20-1|-|TRBD2|TRBJ2-7
CSASEVMASGTYEQYF
TGCAGTGCTAGTGAAGTTATGGCTAGCGGGACCTACGAGCAGTACTTC
>TRBV18|-|TRBD1|TRBJ1-1
CASSPGSGQGTPEAFF
TGTGCCAGCTCACCTGGCTCGGGACAGGGGACGCCTGAAGCTTTCTTT
>TRBV18|few|-|TRBJ2-3
CASSPTATDGTDTQYF
TGTGCCAGCTCACCTACCGCTACAGACGGCACAGATACGCAGTATTTT
>TRBV6-2/TRBV6-3|-|-|TRBJ1-1
CASSYSNWESPEAFF
TGTGCCAGCAGTTACTCGAATTGGGAGAGCCCTGAAGCTTTCTTT
>TRBV19|-|-|TRBJ1-1
CASSRGDRGAEAFF
TGTGCCAGTAGTAGGGGGGATCGAGGGGCTGAAGCTTTCTTT
>TRBV9|once|TRBD1|TRBJ1-2
CASSEGTEPNYGYTF
TGTGCCAGCAGCGAAGGGACAGAGCCTAACTATGGCTACACCTTC
>TRBV14|-|TRBD2|TRBJ2-3
CASSHLGLAGLKDTQYF
TGTGCCAGCAGCCACCTAGGACTAGCCGGTCTTAAAGATACGCAGTATTTT
>TRBV9|-|TRBD2|TRBJ2-3
CASSGSGGETDTQYF
TGTGCCAGCAGCGGTAGCGGGGGAGAGACAGATACGCAGTATTTT
>TRBV5-6|-|-|TRBJ2-7
CASSLIPDSHEQYF
TGTGCCAGCAGCTTGATCCCGGACAGCCACGAGCAGTACTTC
>TRBV4-2|once|TRBD1|TRBJ2-7
CASSRDRGPYEQYF
TGTGCCAGCAGCCGGGACAGGGGACCTTACGAGCAGTACTTC
>TRBV28|few|TRBD2|TRBJ2-7
CASSSLLAGSYEQYF
TGTGCCAGCAGTTCACTCCTAGCGGGATCCTACGAGCAGTACTTC
>TRBV15|-|TRBD1|TRBJ1-5
CATSNRDRIVQPQHF
TGTGCCACCAGCAACCGGGACAGGATCGTGCAGCCCCAGCATTTT
>TRBV4-3|-|-|TRBJ1-1
CASSQGTGQNTEAFF
TGCGCCAGCAGCCAAGGGACTGGGCAGAACACTGAAGCTTTCTTT
>TRBV5-5|-|-|TRBJ2-7
CASSLAKGAPYEQYF
TGTGCCAGCAGCTTGGCCAAAGGGGCCCCCTACGAGCAGTACTTC
>TRBV4-2|-|-|TRBJ2-1
CASSQDRGAGAFFSYNEQFF
TGTGCCAGCAGCCAAGACCGGGGGGCGGGGGCCTTCTTCTCCTACAATGAGCAGTTCTTC
>TRBV19|-|-|TRBJ2-2
CASSMGQIYTGELFF
TGTGCCAGTAGTATGGGGCAGATTTACACCGGGGAGCTGTTTTTT
>TRBV18|-|-|TRBJ1-6
CASSPQGNDSPLHF
TGTGCCAGCTCACCACAGGGGAACGATTCACCCCTCCACTTT
>TRBV24-1|-|-|TRBJ1-1
CATRQGTGTEAFF
TGTGCCACCAGACAGGGCACGGGCACTGAAGCTTTCTTT
>TRBV12-3/TRBV12-4|-|-|TRBJ2-1
CASSFSEYNEQFF
TGTGCCAGCAGTTTTAGCGAGTACAATGAGCAGTTCTTC
>TRBV25-1|few|TRBD1|TRBJ2-2
CASSAIRDSNTGELFF
TGTGCCAGCAGTGCTATCCGGGACAGCAACACCGGGGAGCTGTTTTTT
>TRBV11-2|-|-|TRBJ1-3
CASRGGGLRNTIYF
TGTGCCAGCAGAGGAGGCGGGCTCAGAAACACCATATATTTT
>TRBV19|once|-|TRBJ1-3
CASTRDNRNTIYF
TGTGCCAGTACCCGGGACAATAGAAACACCATATATTTT
>TRBV4-1|few|TRBD1|TRBJ1-2
CASSQGQGLGYTF
TGCGCCAGCAGCCAAGGACAGGGCCTTGGCTACACCTTC
>TRBV10-3|-|-|TRBJ1-4
CAISDGGAEAELFF
TGTGCCATCAGTGACGGGGGTGCTGAGGCTGAACTGTTTTTT
>TRBV11-3|-|-|TRBJ2-2
CASSLPGYTGELFF
TGTGCCAGCAGCCTCCCTGGCTACACCGGGGAGCTGTTTTTT
>TRBV3-1/TRBV3-2|-|-|TRBJ1-2
CASSHEAGYGYTF
TGTGCCAGCAGCCATGAAGCGGGGTATGGCTACACCTTC
>TRBV11-3|-|TRBD2|TRBJ2-3
CASSSGVAGRGADTQYF
TGTGCCAGCAGCTCGGGAGTAGCGGGACGAGGGGCAGATACGCAGTATTTT